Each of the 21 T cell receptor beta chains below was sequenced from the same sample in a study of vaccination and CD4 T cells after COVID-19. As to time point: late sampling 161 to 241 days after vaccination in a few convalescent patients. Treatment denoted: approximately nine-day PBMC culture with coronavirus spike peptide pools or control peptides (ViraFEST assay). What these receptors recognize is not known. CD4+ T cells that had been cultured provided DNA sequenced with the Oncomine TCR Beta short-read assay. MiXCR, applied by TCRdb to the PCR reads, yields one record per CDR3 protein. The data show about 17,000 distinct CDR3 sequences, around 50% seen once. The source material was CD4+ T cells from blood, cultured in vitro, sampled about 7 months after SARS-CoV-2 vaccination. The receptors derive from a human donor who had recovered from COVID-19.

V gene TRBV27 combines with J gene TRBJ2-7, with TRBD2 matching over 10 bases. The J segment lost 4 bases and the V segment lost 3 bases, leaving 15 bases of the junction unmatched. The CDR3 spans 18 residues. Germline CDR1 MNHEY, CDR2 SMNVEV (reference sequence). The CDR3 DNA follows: TGTGCCAGCAGTTTCCCCGCGGAGGATAGCGGGAGGAGGTACGAGCAGTACTTC. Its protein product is CASSFPAEDSGRRYEQYF.

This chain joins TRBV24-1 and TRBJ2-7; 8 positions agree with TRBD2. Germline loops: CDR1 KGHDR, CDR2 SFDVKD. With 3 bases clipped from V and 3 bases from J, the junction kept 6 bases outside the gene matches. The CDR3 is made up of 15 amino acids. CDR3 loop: CATSDATSASYEQYF. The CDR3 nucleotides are TGTGCCACCAGTGATGCGACTAGCGCGAGCTACGAGCAGTACTTC.

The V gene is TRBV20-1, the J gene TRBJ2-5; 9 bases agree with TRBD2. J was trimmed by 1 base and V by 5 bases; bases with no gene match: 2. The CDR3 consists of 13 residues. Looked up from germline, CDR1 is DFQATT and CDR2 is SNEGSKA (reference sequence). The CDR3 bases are TGCAGTGCTGGGACTAGCCCCCAAGAGACCCAGTACTTC. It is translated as CSAGTSPQETQYF.

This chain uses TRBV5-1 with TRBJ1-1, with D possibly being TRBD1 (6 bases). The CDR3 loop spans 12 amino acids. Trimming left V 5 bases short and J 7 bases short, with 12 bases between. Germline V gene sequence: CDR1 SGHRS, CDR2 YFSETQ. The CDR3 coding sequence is TGCGCCAGCAGGGAACGGACAGATGAAGCTTTCTTT. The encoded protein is CASRERTDEAFF.

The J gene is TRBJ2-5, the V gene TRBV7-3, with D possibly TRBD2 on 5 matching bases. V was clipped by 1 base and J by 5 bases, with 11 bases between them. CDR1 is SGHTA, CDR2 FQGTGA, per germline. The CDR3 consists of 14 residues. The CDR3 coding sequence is TGTGCCAGCAGCTTAAGTAACAGAGGGGAGACCCAGTACTTC. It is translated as CASSLSNRGETQYF.

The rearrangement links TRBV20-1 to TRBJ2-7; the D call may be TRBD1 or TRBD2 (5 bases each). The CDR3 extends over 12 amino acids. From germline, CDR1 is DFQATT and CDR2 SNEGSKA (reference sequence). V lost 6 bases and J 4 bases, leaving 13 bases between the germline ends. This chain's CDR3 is CSAHRDGYEQYF. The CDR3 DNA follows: TGCAGTGCCCATCGGGACGGTTACGAGCAGTACTTC.

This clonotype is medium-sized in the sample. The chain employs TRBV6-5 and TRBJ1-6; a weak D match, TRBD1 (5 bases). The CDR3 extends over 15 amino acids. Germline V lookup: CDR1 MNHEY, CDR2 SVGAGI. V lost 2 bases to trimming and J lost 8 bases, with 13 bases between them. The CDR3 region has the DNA TGTGCCAGCAGTTACGTGGGGGGAGGAGATTCACCCCTCCACTTT. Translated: CASSYVGGGDSPLHF.

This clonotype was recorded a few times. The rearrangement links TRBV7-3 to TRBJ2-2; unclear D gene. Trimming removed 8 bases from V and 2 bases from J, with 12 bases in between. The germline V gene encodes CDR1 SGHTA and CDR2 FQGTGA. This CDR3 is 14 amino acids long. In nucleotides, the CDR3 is TGTGCCAGCCGAGTTGAGAGTAACACCGGGGAGCTGTTTTTT. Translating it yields CASRVESNTGELFF.

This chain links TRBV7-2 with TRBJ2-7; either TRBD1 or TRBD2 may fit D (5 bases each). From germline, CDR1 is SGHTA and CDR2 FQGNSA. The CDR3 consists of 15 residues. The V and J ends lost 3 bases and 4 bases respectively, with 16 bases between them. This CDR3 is CASSLAIGAGYEQYF. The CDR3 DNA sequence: TGTGCCAGCAGCTTGGCCATTGGGGCGGGTTACGAGCAGTACTTC.

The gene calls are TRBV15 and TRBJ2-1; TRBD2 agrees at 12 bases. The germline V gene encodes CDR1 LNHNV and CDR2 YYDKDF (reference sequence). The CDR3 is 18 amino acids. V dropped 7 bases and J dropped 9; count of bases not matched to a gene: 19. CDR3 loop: CATNPGFSLAGGLGEQFF. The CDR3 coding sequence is TGTGCCACCAACCCGGGGTTTTCACTAGCGGGAGGTTTGGGTGAGCAGTTCTTC.

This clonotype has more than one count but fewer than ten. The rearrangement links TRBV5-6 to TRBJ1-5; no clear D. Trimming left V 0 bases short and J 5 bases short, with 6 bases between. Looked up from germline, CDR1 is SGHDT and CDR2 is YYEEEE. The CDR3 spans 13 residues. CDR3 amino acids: CASSLEPDQPQHF. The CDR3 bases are TGTGCCAGCAGCTTGGAGCCCGATCAGCCCCAGCATTTT. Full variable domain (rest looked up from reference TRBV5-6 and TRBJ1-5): DAGVTQSPTHLIKTRGQQVTLRCSPKSGHDTVSWYQQALGQGPQFIFQYYEEEERQRGNFPDRFSGHQFPNYSSELNVNALLLGDSALYLCASSLEPDQPQHFGDGTRLSIL.

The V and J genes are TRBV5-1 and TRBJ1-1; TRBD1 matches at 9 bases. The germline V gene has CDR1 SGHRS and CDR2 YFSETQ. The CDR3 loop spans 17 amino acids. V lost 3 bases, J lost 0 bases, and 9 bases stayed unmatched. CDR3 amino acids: CASSSGQGAGVNTEAFF. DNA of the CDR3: TGCGCCAGCAGCTCGGGACAGGGAGCAGGAGTGAACACTGAAGCTTTCTTT.

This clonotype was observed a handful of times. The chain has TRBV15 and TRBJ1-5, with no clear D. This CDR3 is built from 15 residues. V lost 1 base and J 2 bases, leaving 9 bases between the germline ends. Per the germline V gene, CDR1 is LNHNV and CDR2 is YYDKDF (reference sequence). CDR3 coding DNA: TGTGCCACCAGCAGAGGAGGGTCGGGCAATCAGCCCCAGCATTTT. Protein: CATSRGGSGNQPQHF.

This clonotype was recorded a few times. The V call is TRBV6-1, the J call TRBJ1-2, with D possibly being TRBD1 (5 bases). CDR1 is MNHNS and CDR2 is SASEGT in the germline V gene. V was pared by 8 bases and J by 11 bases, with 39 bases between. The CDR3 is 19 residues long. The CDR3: CASRREGRGRFGTMAPYTF. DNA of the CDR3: TGTGCCAGCCGAAGGGAGGGGAGGGGTAGGTTTGGGACGATGGCCCCGTACACCTTC.

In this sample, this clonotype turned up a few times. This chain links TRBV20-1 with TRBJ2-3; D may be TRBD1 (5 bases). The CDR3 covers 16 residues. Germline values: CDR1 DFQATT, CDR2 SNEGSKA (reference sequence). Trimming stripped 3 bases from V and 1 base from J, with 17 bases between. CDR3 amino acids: CSARSSGALGTDTQYF. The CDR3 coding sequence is TGCAGTGCTAGGTCTAGTGGGGCCCTTGGCACAGATACGCAGTATTTT.

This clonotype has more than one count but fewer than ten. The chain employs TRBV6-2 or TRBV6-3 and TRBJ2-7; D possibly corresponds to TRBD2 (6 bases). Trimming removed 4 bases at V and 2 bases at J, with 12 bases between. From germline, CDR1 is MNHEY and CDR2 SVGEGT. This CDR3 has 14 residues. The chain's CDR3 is CASSSPGEAYEQYF. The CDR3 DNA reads TGTGCCAGCAGTTCCCCCGGGGAGGCCTACGAGCAGTACTTC.

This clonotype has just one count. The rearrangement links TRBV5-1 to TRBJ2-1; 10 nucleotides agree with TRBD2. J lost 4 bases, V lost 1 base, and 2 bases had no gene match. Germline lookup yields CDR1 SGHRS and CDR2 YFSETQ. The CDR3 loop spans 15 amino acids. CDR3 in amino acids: CASSLTSGEYNEQFF. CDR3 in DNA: TGCGCCAGCAGCTTGACTAGCGGGGAGTACAATGAGCAGTTCTTC.

CDR3 residues: CSARSRNSYNEQFF. CDR3 DNA: TGCAGTGCTAGGTCTAGGAACTCCTACAATGAGCAGTTCTTC. V is TRBV20-1 and J is TRBJ2-1; D is undetermined. Germline V lookup: CDR1 DFQATT, CDR2 SNEGSKA (reference sequence). V lost 3 bases and J 0 bases, leaving 9 bases between the germline ends. The CDR3 is 14 amino acids.

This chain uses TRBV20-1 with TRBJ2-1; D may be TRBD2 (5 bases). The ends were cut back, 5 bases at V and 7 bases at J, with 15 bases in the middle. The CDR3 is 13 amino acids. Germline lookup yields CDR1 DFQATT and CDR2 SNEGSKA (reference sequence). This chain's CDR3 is CSAEGTVVNEQFF. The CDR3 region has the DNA TGCAGTGCTGAGGGTACTGTAGTAAATGAGCAGTTCTTC.

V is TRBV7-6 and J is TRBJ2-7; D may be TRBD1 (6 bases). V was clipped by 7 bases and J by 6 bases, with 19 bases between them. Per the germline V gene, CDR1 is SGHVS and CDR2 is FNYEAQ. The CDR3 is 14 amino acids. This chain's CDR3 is CASTPGVGALEQYF. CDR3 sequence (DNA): TGTGCCAGCACCCCAGGGGTAGGGGCACTCGAGCAGTACTTC.

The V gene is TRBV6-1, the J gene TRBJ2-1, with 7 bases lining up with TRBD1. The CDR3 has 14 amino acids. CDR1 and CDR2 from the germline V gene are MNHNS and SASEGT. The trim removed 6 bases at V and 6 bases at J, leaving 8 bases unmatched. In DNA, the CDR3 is TGTGCCAGCAGATTCTCCCGGACAGGCAATGAGCAGTTCTTC. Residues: CASRFSRTGNEQFF.